Presented here are 9 T cell receptor beta chains from one specimen sequenced in a study of beta chain features in type 1 diabetes. The whole isolated RNA underwent reverse transcription, so sequencing captured expressed TCRB transcripts. Method: immunoSEQ multiplex PCR; TCRdb's copy keeps in-frame clones and lacks some. The table has under 900,000 clones, roughly 15% seen once. The sequenced material came from naive CD4+ T cells from blood. Receptor source: a young woman in good health.

This clone was seen only a few times. This sequence joins TRBV7-2 and TRBJ2-7, with a weak D call TRBD1 (6 bases). With 7 bases removed from V and 2 bases from J, the gap between germline ends came to 18 bases. This CDR3 spans 15 amino acids. Germline-derived CDR1 and CDR2 are SGHTA and FQGNSA. This CDR3 is CASTFFRDTAYEQYF. The CDR3 nucleotides are TGTGCCAGCACCTTCTTCCGGGACACCGCCTACGAGCAGTACTTC.

The chain recombines TRBV10-2 with TRBJ2-7; possibly TRBD1 or TRBD2 for D (6 bases each). V was clipped by 4 bases and J by 5 bases, with 9 bases between them. This CDR3 comprises 12 residues. Germline values: CDR1 WSHSY, CDR2 SAAADI. CDR3 DNA sequence: TGCGCCAGCAGTGTCGGGGGCGACGAGCAGTACTTC. Its translation is CASSVGGDEQYF.

This clone turned up a few times. The V call is TRBV6-1, the J call TRBJ2-5; perhaps TRBD2 as D (5 bases). The CDR3 extends over 15 amino acids. V was clipped by 7 bases and J by 1 base, with 16 bases between them. Per the germline V gene, CDR1 is MNHNS and CDR2 is SASEGT. The CDR3 loop is CASTKGRTGQETQYF. In DNA form, the CDR3 reads TGTGCCAGCACCAAAGGACGGACTGGCCAAGAGACCCAGTACTTC.

This clone was observed a handful of times. The J gene is TRBJ2-1, the V gene TRBV5-3; D is tentatively TRBD1 or TRBD2 (6 bases each). TRBV5-3 is an ORF; its function is uncertain. The CDR3 covers 13 residues. CDR3 sequence (DNA): TGTGCTGGAAGAGGGGGGATCTACAATGAGCAGTTCTTC. Protein product: CAGRGGIYNEQFF.

The table lists this clone with a few counts. The gene calls are TRBV5-4 and TRBJ1-1; possibly TRBD1 for D (6 bases). The V end was cut by 3 bases, the J end by 2 bases, with 14 bases between. CDR1 and CDR2 (germline): SGHNT, YYREEE (reference sequence). The CDR3 totals 15 residues. The CDR3 DNA sequence: TGTGCCAGCAGCTGGACCATGGGGGCCAACACTGAAGCTTTCTTT. It yields the protein CASSWTMGANTEAFF.

A few counts support this clone. V is TRBV4-3 and J is TRBJ2-1; TRBD2 matches 15 bases. This CDR3 has 18 residues. The ends lost 3 bases at V and 2 bases at J; junction bases unmatched: 5. From germline, CDR1 is LGHNA and CDR2 YSLEER. The CDR3 sequence: CASSQGLAGGGTYNEQFF. The CDR3, as DNA: TGCGCCAGCAGCCAGGGACTAGCGGGAGGCGGGACCTACAATGAGCAGTTCTTC.

The rearrangement joins TRBV28 to TRBJ1-2, with unresolved D. Trimming pared 4 bases from V and 8 bases from J, leaving 8 bases between. The germline CDR1 and CDR2 sequences are MDHEN and SYDVKM. This CDR3 contains 11 residues. The CDR3: CASSSRSGYTF. In DNA, the CDR3 is TGTGCCAGCAGTTCTAGATCCGGCTACACCTTC.

This chain connects TRBV7-3 to TRBJ2-6, with D possibly being TRBD1 (6 bases). Trimming took off 5 bases at V and 2 bases at J, with 7 bases between the two ends. The CDR3 extends over 14 amino acids. Germline values: CDR1 SGHTA, CDR2 FQGTGA. The CDR3 bases are TGTGCCAGCAGCGACAGGACTGGGGCCAACGTCCTGACTTTC. It is translated as CASSDRTGANVLTF.

This clone was seen a few times. This chain uses TRBV7-2 with TRBJ2-1; 9 bases are shared with TRBD2. Trimming at V came to 1 base and at J to 4 bases, leaving 8 bases not matched to a gene. CDR1 SGHTA and CDR2 FQGNSA come from the germline V gene. This CDR3 contains 17 residues. CDR3 loop: CASSLVGSGSRYNEQFF. In DNA form, the CDR3 reads TGTGCCAGCAGCTTAGTGGGTAGCGGGAGTCGGTACAATGAGCAGTTCTTC.